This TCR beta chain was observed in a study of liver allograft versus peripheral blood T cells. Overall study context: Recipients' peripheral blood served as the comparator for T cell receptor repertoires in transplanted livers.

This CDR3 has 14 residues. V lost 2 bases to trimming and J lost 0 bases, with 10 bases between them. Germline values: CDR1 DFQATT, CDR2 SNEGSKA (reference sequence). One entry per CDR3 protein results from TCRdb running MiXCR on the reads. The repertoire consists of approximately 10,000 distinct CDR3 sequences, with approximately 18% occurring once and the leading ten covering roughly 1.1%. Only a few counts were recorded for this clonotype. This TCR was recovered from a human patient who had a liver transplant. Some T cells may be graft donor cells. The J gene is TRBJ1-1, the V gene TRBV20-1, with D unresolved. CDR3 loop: CSARQPHMNTEAFF. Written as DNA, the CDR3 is TGCAGTGCTAGACAACCTCATATGAACACTGAAGCTTTCTTT.